The rows below give T cell receptor beta chains drawn from one sample of a study of T cell repertoires in cytomegalovirus infection. A single record per CDR3 protein comes from TCRdb applying MiXCR to the reads. The data contain around 430,000 distinct CDR3 sequences, more than 40% of them seen just once; the ten biggest clones take up about 45%. Their specific antigens are unknown. Sequencing was performed on cultured PBMCs, taken from culture after CMV antigen stimulation. The receptor source for this set is a human donor in good health (CMV status not recorded). Some clones in this sample may be carry-over from other donors' samples. Both conserved end residues are part of each CDR3. The order of the fields is V gene, clone size, J gene, D gene, CDR3 DNA, CDR3 protein. The D gene is left open where the match is weak. Size values are once, few and many counts, or a class for expanded clones, and some rows have none.

v_call: TRBV12-3/TRBV12-4; clone_size: NA; j_call: TRBJ1-2; d_call: NA; cdr3_nt: TGTGCCAGCAGTCCGACCCTAGGAGTCTACACCTTC; cdr3_aa: CASSPTLGVYTF
v_call: TRBV7-9; clone_size: once; j_call: TRBJ1-4; d_call: NA; cdr3_nt: TGTGCCAGCAGCTTTGACAGCCTGGGGGCCTTATTTTTT; cdr3_aa: CASSFDSLGALFF
v_call: TRBV7-2; clone_size: many; j_call: TRBJ1-6; d_call: NA; cdr3_nt: TGTGCCAGCAGCTTGCAAGGCGGAGATTCACCCCTCCACTTT; cdr3_aa: CASSLQGGDSPLHF
v_call: TRBV24-1; clone_size: NA; j_call: TRBJ1-1; d_call: NA; cdr3_nt: TGTGCCACCAGTGATGGAGTTGGAGGCACTGAAGCTTTCTTT; cdr3_aa: CATSDGVGGTEAFF
v_call: TRBV12-3/TRBV12-4; clone_size: NA; j_call: TRBJ2-5; d_call: TRBD2; cdr3_nt: TGTGCCAGCAGTTTAGCGCTACCGCTAGCGGGATATGGTGAGACCCAGTACTTC; cdr3_aa: CASSLALPLAGYGETQYF
v_call: TRBV7-2; clone_size: NA; j_call: TRBJ2-7; d_call: TRBD2; cdr3_nt: TGTGCCAGCAGCGCAAGGACTAGCGGGAAGTACGAGCAGTACTTC; cdr3_aa: CASSARTSGKYEQYF
v_call: TRBV4-2; clone_size: few; j_call: TRBJ1-4; d_call: TRBD1; cdr3_nt: TGTGCCAGCAGACCCTCCCCGGGACAGGGGGGCGAAAAACTGTTTTTT; cdr3_aa: CASRPSPGQGGEKLFF
v_call: TRBV5-1; clone_size: NA; j_call: TRBJ2-7; d_call: NA; cdr3_nt: TGCGCCAGCAGACCAATTCTAGGGCCAGGTTACGAGCAGTACTTC; cdr3_aa: CASRPILGPGYEQYF
v_call: TRBV27; clone_size: NA; j_call: TRBJ2-1; d_call: TRBD2; cdr3_nt: TGTGCCAGCAAATCTTACCAGCGGGGGGGCGCGGATGAGCAGTTCTTC; cdr3_aa: CASKSYQRGGADEQFF
v_call: TRBV19; clone_size: NA; j_call: TRBJ2-7; d_call: TRBD1; cdr3_nt: TGTGCCAGTAGTAAGACAGGGGCTACCTACGAGCAGTACTTC; cdr3_aa: CASSKTGATYEQYF
v_call: TRBV12-3/TRBV12-4; clone_size: once; j_call: TRBJ2-2; d_call: NA; cdr3_nt: TGTGCCAGCAGCCAGACAGCCTACACCGGGGAGCTGTTTTTT; cdr3_aa: CASSQTAYTGELFF
v_call: TRBV7-2; clone_size: NA; j_call: TRBJ2-3; d_call: TRBD1; cdr3_nt: TGTGCCAGCAGCTTAGGGACAGGGGGCCCGGATACGCAGTATTTT; cdr3_aa: CASSLGTGGPDTQYF
v_call: TRBV25-1; clone_size: NA; j_call: TRBJ1-5; d_call: NA; cdr3_nt: TGTGCCAGCAGTCCCGGGCCGACCTTCGCGGCCCAGCATTTT; cdr3_aa: CASSPGPTFAAQHF
v_call: TRBV6-6; clone_size: NA; j_call: TRBJ1-1; d_call: TRBD1; cdr3_nt: TGTGCCAGCAGTTCCTCCCGGCAGGGGGCCGGCACTGAAGCTTTCTTT; cdr3_aa: CASSSSRQGAGTEAFF
v_call: TRBV7-4; clone_size: NA; j_call: TRBJ2-3; d_call: NA; cdr3_nt: TGTGCCAGCAGGGGCCCCCCAGTGCTTGTGGGAGAGGCAGATACGCAGTATTTT; cdr3_aa: CASRGPPVLVGEADTQYF
v_call: TRBV6-2/TRBV6-3; clone_size: NA; j_call: TRBJ2-7; d_call: NA; cdr3_nt: TGTGCCAGCAGGTCGACGGGACGTCAGTACTTC; cdr3_aa: CASRSTGRQYF
v_call: TRBV6-6; clone_size: NA; j_call: TRBJ2-1; d_call: NA; cdr3_nt: TGTGCCAGCAGTACCCGCGGGTACACTTCCTACAATGAGCAGTTCTTC; cdr3_aa: CASSTRGYTSYNEQFF
v_call: TRBV19; clone_size: NA; j_call: TRBJ2-7; d_call: TRBD1; cdr3_nt: TGTGCCAGTAGCCTACAGGGGAAAAAGTCCTACGAGCAGTACTTC; cdr3_aa: CASSLQGKKSYEQYF
v_call: TRBV6-2/TRBV6-3; clone_size: few; j_call: TRBJ2-7; d_call: TRBD2; cdr3_nt: TGTGCCAGCAGTTATCCGGCGGGAGCCAACTACGAGCAGTACTTC; cdr3_aa: CASSYPAGANYEQYF
v_call: TRBV7-2; clone_size: few; j_call: TRBJ2-3; d_call: TRBD2; cdr3_nt: TGTGCCAGCAGCTTAGACAGAGCGGGGGCAGTAACAGATACGCAGTATTTT; cdr3_aa: CASSLDRAGAVTDTQYF
v_call: TRBV15; clone_size: NA; j_call: TRBJ2-4; d_call: NA; cdr3_nt: TGTGCCACCAGCAACCACAGGGAAGGAAACATTCAGTACTTC; cdr3_aa: CATSNHREGNIQYF
v_call: TRBV7-6; clone_size: NA; j_call: TRBJ2-4; d_call: NA; cdr3_nt: TGTGCCAGCAGCCCCCTAGAATTAGCCAAAAACATTCAGTACTTC; cdr3_aa: CASSPLELAKNIQYF
v_call: TRBV30; clone_size: NA; j_call: TRBJ1-1; d_call: NA; cdr3_nt: TGTGCCTGGAGTAGTATTGGGGGGCTCACTGAAGCTTTCTTT; cdr3_aa: CAWSSIGGLTEAFF
v_call: TRBV9; clone_size: NA; j_call: TRBJ2-1; d_call: TRBD2; cdr3_nt: TGTGCCAGCAGTGGTAGATTGGCGGGAGGGCTCAATGAGCAGTTCTTC; cdr3_aa: CASSGRLAGGLNEQFF
v_call: TRBV12-3/TRBV12-4; clone_size: NA; j_call: TRBJ1-1; d_call: NA; cdr3_nt: TGTGCCAGCAGTTCGGGCCCCTTGAAGGCTGAAGCTTTCTTT; cdr3_aa: CASSSGPLKAEAFF
v_call: TRBV19; clone_size: NA; j_call: TRBJ1-1; d_call: NA; cdr3_nt: TGTGCCAGTAGTGCCGCACAGGGTGGTGAAGCTTTCTTT; cdr3_aa: CASSAAQGGEAFF
v_call: TRBV18; clone_size: NA; j_call: TRBJ2-7; d_call: NA; cdr3_nt: TGTGCCAGCTCACCAGGGACACCTGGTCTCTACGAGCAGTACTTC; cdr3_aa: CASSPGTPGLYEQYF
v_call: TRBV7-2; clone_size: few; j_call: TRBJ1-4; d_call: TRBD1; cdr3_nt: TGTGCCAGCAGCCCAGGGGGTGAAACACTGTTTTTT; cdr3_aa: CASSPGGETLFF
v_call: TRBV11-2; clone_size: NA; j_call: TRBJ2-5; d_call: NA; cdr3_nt: TGTGCCAGCAGCCCCCAGCCCAGGGTGTGGGAGACCCAGTACTTC; cdr3_aa: CASSPQPRVWETQYF
v_call: TRBV7-2; clone_size: NA; j_call: TRBJ2-3; d_call: NA; cdr3_nt: TGTGCCAGCAGCCAAAGGGGGGGGGGAGCAGATACGCAGTATTTT; cdr3_aa: CASSQRGGGADTQYF
v_call: TRBV19; clone_size: few; j_call: TRBJ1-2; d_call: NA; cdr3_nt: TGTGCCAGTAGTATAGATGCCAGGGTGGACTATGGCTACACCTTC; cdr3_aa: CASSIDARVDYGYTF
v_call: TRBV7-2; clone_size: NA; j_call: TRBJ1-5; d_call: NA; cdr3_nt: TGTGCCAGCAGCACCGGGCCCCATAGCAATCAGCCCCAGCATTTT; cdr3_aa: CASSTGPHSNQPQHF
v_call: TRBV7-2; clone_size: NA; j_call: TRBJ2-3; d_call: NA; cdr3_nt: TGTGCCAGCAGCTTTTGGCCAGGGGAAGATACGCAGTATTTT; cdr3_aa: CASSFWPGEDTQYF
v_call: TRBV7-9; clone_size: NA; j_call: TRBJ1-2; d_call: NA; cdr3_nt: TGTGCCAGCAGCTTAGCCCGGGACGGTTATGGCTACACCTTC; cdr3_aa: CASSLARDGYGYTF
v_call: TRBV6-5; clone_size: many; j_call: TRBJ2-7; d_call: NA; cdr3_nt: TGTGCCAGCATGGGGGCAGATTCCTACGAGCAGTACTTC; cdr3_aa: CASMGADSYEQYF
v_call: TRBV7-9; clone_size: NA; j_call: TRBJ1-1; d_call: NA; cdr3_nt: TGTGCCAGCAGCTTAACGACGGGGAACACTGAAGCTTTCTTT; cdr3_aa: CASSLTTGNTEAFF
v_call: TRBV12-3/TRBV12-4; clone_size: NA; j_call: TRBJ1-2; d_call: NA; cdr3_nt: TGTGCCAGCAGTGTAGGGTGGGCTCAGGCTGGCTACACCTTC; cdr3_aa: CASSVGWAQAGYTF
v_call: TRBV18; clone_size: NA; j_call: TRBJ2-1; d_call: NA; cdr3_nt: TGTGCCAGCTCACCTTCCGGAACTGCCAATGAGCAGTTCTTC; cdr3_aa: CASSPSGTANEQFF
v_call: TRBV18; clone_size: once; j_call: TRBJ2-7; d_call: NA; cdr3_nt: TGTGCCAGCTCAGAGCCCCCGACCTACGAGCAGTACTTC; cdr3_aa: CASSEPPTYEQYF
v_call: TRBV19; clone_size: NA; j_call: TRBJ1-6; d_call: TRBD1; cdr3_nt: TGTGCCAGTAGTATCCGGGACAGTAGGTATAATTCACCCCTCCACTTT; cdr3_aa: CASSIRDSRYNSPLHF
v_call: TRBV7-2; clone_size: NA; j_call: TRBJ1-3; d_call: NA; cdr3_nt: TGTGCCAGCAGCTTAATTCAGGGACCTGGAAACACCATATATTTT; cdr3_aa: CASSLIQGPGNTIYF
v_call: TRBV7-6; clone_size: NA; j_call: TRBJ2-3; d_call: NA; cdr3_nt: TGTGCCAGCACCCGAACGGGGTCTACCACAGATACGCAGTATTTT; cdr3_aa: CASTRTGSTTDTQYF
v_call: TRBV9; clone_size: few; j_call: TRBJ1-1; d_call: TRBD1; cdr3_nt: TGTGCCAGCAGCGTAGAGGCGAGGGGGACAGGGCTCGAACTCTCGGCTTTCTTT; cdr3_aa: CASSVEARGTGLELSAFF